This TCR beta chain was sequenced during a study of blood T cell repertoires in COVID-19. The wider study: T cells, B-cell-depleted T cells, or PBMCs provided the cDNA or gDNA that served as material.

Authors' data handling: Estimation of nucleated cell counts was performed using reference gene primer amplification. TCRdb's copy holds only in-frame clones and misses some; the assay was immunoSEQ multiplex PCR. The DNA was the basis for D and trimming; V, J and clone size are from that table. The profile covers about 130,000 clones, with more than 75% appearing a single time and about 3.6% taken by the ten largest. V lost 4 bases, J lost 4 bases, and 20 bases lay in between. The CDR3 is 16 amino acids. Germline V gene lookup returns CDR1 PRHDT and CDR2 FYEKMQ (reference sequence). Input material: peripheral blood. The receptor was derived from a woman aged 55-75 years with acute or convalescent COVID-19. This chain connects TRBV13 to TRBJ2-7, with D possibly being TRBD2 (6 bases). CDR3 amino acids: CASSSAGMAEGYEQYF. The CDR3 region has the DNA TGTGCCAGCAGCTCCGCAGGGATGGCGGAGGGATACGAGCAGTACTTC.